Shown below are 13 T cell receptor beta chains from a single sample sequenced in a study of shared clonotypes between healthy human individuals. The repertoire was sequenced with immunoSEQ multiplex PCR; TCRdb's copy has only in-frame clones and lacks some. The sample lists about 1.4 million clones, around 97% occurring once. Material for sequencing was naive CD4+ T cells sorted from blood. As for subset: CD45RA+ positively selected. The origin of the receptors is a man aged 25 to 40 in good health.

The rearrangement uses TRBV9 and TRBJ2-7; D gene uncertain. Germline values: CDR1 SGDLS, CDR2 YYNGEE. Trimming shortened V by 3 bases and J by 5 bases, and 12 bases separated the two germline ends. This CDR3 spans 13 amino acids. DNA of the CDR3: TGTGCCAGCAGCGAACACTACAGTCACGAGCAGTACTTC. It specifies CASSEHYSHEQYF.

The chain couples TRBV6-1 to TRBJ1-4; D is possibly TRBD1 (6 bases). Per the germline V gene, CDR1 is MNHNS and CDR2 is SASEGT. Trimming took off 6 bases at V and 7 bases at J, with 9 bases between the two ends. The CDR3 is made up of 12 amino acids. The CDR3 coding sequence is TGTGCCAGCAGATGGGACATTGAAAAACTGTTTTTT. Amino acid sequence: CASRWDIEKLFF.

V usage is TRBV7-9 and J usage is TRBJ1-1; D call uncertain. CDR1 and CDR2 from the germline V gene are SEHNR and FQNEAQ (reference sequence). Trimming cost V 0 bases and J 7 bases, with 0 bases left between them. The CDR3 runs 10 residues. CDR3 nucleotide sequence: TGTGCCAGCAGCTTAGCTGAAGCTTTCTTT. Translation: CASSLAEAFF.

For the CDR3, the DNA is TGTGCCAGCAGCCAGGGCATTCGGAATCAGCCCCAGCATTTT. Translating it yields CASSQGIRNQPQHF. The chain links TRBV5-6 to TRBJ1-5; the D gene is possibly TRBD1 (5 bases). This CDR3 is 14 amino acids long. Trimming stripped 4 bases from V and 4 bases from J, with 12 bases between. Germline V lookup: CDR1 SGHDT, CDR2 YYEEEE.

A single count supports this clone. CDR3 sequence reads: CASSLAGTSGNKNIQYF. The DNA of the CDR3 is TGTGCCAGCAGCTTAGCCGGGACTAGCGGTAACAAAAACATTCAGTACTTC. This chain connects TRBV11-3 to TRBJ2-4, with 11 bases matching TRBD2. The CDR3 consists of 17 residues. The V segment lost 1 base and the J segment 3 bases; nucleotides outside the gene matches: 5. Germline V gene data show CDR1 as SGHNT and CDR2 as YENEEA.

This clone appeared once. The rearrangement links TRBV11-2 to TRBJ2-7, with D perhaps matching TRBD1 (6 bases). Germline values: CDR1 SGHAT, CDR2 FQNNGV. V was shortened by 8 bases and J by 5 bases, with 28 bases between the two germline ends. CDR3 size: 17 residues. CDR3 bases: TGTGCCAGCGTCCCTCAGAGCCTGGGAACAGGGAGCCACGAGCAGTACTTC. Its protein is CASVPQSLGTGSHEQYF.

As regards this clone: Distinct nucleotide sequences in the sample also encode this CDR3. The rearrangement links TRBV10-2 to TRBJ2-7; D unresolved. Between the trimmed V and J ends, which lost 0 bases and 4 bases, there was a span of 1 base. From germline, CDR1 is WSHSY and CDR2 SAAADI. The CDR3 covers 11 residues. The CDR3 loop reads CASSESYEQYF. DNA of the CDR3: TGCGCCAGCAGTGAGTCTTACGAGCAGTACTTC.

The rearrangement joins TRBV7-9 to TRBJ1-1; no definite D call. Trimming left V 4 bases short and J 1 base short, with 13 bases between. In germline, CDR1 is SEHNR, CDR2 FQNEAQ (reference sequence). CDR3 size: 15 residues. DNA of the CDR3: TGTGCCAGCAGCTCGCCGTGGACGGGGAACACTGAAGCTTTCTTT. The encoded protein is CASSSPWTGNTEAFF.

The chain couples TRBV6-5 to TRBJ2-7, with a weak D call TRBD2 (6 bases). This CDR3 region has 14 residues. Germline lookup yields CDR1 MNHEY and CDR2 SVGAGI. V was cut by 3 bases and J by 5 bases, with 14 bases left in between. The CDR3 coding sequence is TGTGCCAGCAGTTATTCAGGCGCGGGGAACGAGCAGTACTTC. As protein: CASSYSGAGNEQYF.

This chain joins TRBV6-1 and TRBJ2-7; D perhaps matches TRBD1 (6 bases). Trimming pared 1 base from V and 4 bases from J, leaving 14 bases between. Germline V gene lookup returns CDR1 MNHNS and CDR2 SASEGT. This CDR3 has 15 amino acids. This CDR3 reads CASSEGVGDNYEQYF. CDR3 nucleotide sequence: TGTGCCAGCAGTGAAGGGGTCGGGGACAATTACGAGCAGTACTTC.

Details on this clone: This sample includes further DNA sequences coding for the same CDR3. This chain joins TRBV5-1 and TRBJ1-4; 9 bases match TRBD1. Germline V gives CDR1 SGHRS, CDR2 YFSETQ. With V trimmed by 4 bases and J by 8 bases, 6 bases remained unmatched. This CDR3 has 14 amino acids. The DNA for the CDR3 is TGCGCCAGCAGCCGGGGACAGGGTGGAGAAAAACTGTTTTTT. This encodes CASSRGQGGEKLFF.

This rearrangement joins TRBV10-3 to TRBJ2-1; TRBD2 might be the D (6 bases). The CDR3 runs to 13 residues. Trimming took off 1 base at V and 12 bases at J, with 13 bases between the two ends. Germline CDR1 ENHRY, CDR2 SYGVKD. The CDR3 sequence: CAISEWLGSGQFF. The CDR3 DNA follows: TGTGCCATCAGTGAGTGGTTGGGTAGCGGGCAGTTCTTC.

The chain couples TRBV7-9 to TRBJ2-7; TRBD1 aligns across 12 bases. This CDR3 has 19 residues. CDR1 is SEHNR and CDR2 is FQNEAQ in the germline V gene (reference sequence). V dropped 1 base and J dropped 6; count of bases not matched to a gene: 16. The CDR3, as DNA: TGTGCCAGCAGCTTAGTCCGCATAGCCCAGCGGGACAGGGGGCTCGAGCAGTACTTC. Translation gives CASSLVRIAQRDRGLEQYF. The whole variable domain, remainder taken from reference TRBV7-9 and TRBJ2-7, is DTGVSQNPRHKITKRGQNVTFRCDPISEHNRLYWYRQTLGQGPEFLTYFQNEAQLEKSRLLSDRFSAERPKGSFSTLEIQRTEQGDSAMYLCASSLVRIAQRDRGLEQYFGPGTRLTVT.